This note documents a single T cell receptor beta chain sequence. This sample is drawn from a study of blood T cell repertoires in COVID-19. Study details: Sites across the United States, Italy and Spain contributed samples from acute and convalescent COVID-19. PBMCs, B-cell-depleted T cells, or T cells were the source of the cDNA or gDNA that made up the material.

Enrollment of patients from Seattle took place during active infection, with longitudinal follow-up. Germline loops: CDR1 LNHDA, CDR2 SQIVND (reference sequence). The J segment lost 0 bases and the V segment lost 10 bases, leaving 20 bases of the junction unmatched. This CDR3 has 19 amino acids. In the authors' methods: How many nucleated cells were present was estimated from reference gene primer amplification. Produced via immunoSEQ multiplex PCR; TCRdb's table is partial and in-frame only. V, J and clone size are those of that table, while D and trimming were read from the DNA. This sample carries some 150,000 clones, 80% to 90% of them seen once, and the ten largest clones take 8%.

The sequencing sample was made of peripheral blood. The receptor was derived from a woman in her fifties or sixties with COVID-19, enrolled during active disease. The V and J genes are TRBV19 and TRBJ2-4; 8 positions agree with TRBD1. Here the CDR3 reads CATSPRGPKIQIAKNIQYF. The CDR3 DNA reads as TGTGCCACCTCCCCCAGGGGGCCCAAAATCCAGATAGCCAAAAACATTCAGTACTTC.